There are a few counts of the clone carrying this TCR beta chain. The antigen remains unidentified. These data are taken from a study of early T cells in non-severe SARS-CoV-2 infection. In the study overall: Unsorted whole blood bulk RNA was sequenced, with unpaired chains.

Trimming pared 2 bases from V and 5 bases from J, leaving 11 bases between. Germline V gene data show CDR1 as SGHTS and CDR2 as YDEGEE. This CDR3 comprises 14 residues. Study results and caveats: VDJdb matching, biased toward anti-spike CD8 responses, missed private and CD4 specificities.

TCRdb redid the calling of the 5' RACE reads with MiXCR, one entry per CDR3 protein. The table has tens of thousands of distinct CDR3 sequences, 10% seen once. The chain has TRBV5-8 and TRBJ2-1; a possible D gene is TRBD2 (7 bases). The TCR was taken from an adult who was a healthcare worker with PCR-confirmed SARS-CoV-2 infection or an uninfected control (not recorded which). The material was whole blood, obtained at baseline. The CDR3 bases are TGTGCCAGCAGCTTCGGGGGGCGACACAATGAGCAGTTCTTC. Its translation: CASSFGGRHNEQFF.